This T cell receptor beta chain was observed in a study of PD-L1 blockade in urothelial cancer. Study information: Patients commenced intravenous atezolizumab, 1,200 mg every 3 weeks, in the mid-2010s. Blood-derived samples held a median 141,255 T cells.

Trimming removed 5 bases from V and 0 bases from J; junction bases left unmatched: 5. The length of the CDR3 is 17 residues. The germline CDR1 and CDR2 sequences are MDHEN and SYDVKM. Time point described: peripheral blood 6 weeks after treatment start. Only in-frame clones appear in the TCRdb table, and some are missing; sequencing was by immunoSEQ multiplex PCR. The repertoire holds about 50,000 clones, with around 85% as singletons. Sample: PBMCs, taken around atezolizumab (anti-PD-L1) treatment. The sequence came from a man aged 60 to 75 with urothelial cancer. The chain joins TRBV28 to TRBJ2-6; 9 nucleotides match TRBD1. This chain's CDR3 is CASSPGQGRSGANVLTF. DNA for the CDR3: TGTGCCAGCAGTCCGGGACAGGGTCGCTCTGGGGCCAACGTCCTGACTTTC.